A selection of T cell receptor beta chains follows, all from one sample in a study of cytomegalovirus exposure and HLA in healthy donors. Measured with immunoSEQ multiplex PCR; TCRdb has only the in-frame clones, and not every one. The sample carries fewer than 200,000 clones, 81% recorded once. The sample consisted of PBMCs. Every receptor here comes from a man in his forties in good health and CMV-seropositive. The CDR3 runs from the conserved cysteine through the conserved F or W. Fields, in order: V gene, J gene, clone size, D gene, CDR3 DNA, CDR3 protein. D genes are given only for firm matches. Some rows have no size entry. The others give once, few or many, or a class for an expanded clone.

v_call: TRBV18
j_call: TRBJ2-3
clone_size: -
d_call: TRBD1
cdr3_nt: TGTGCCAGCTCGCGGGACAGGGGTCGCCTTGTCGCCACAGATACGCAGTATTTT
cdr3_aa: CASSRDRGRLVATDTQYF

v_call: TRBV5-1
j_call: TRBJ1-2
clone_size: -
d_call: -
cdr3_nt: TGCGCCAGCAGCTTGGGCGGAGCGTCCTATGGCTACACCTTC
cdr3_aa: CASSLGGASYGYTF

v_call: TRBV15
j_call: TRBJ2-5
clone_size: once
d_call: -
cdr3_nt: TGTGCCACCAGCAGAGTCGGACAGGGGGTGGTAGCGGGAGGGCGAGAGACCCAGTACTTC
cdr3_aa: CATSRVGQGVVAGGRETQYF

v_call: TRBV2
j_call: TRBJ1-6
clone_size: -
d_call: -
cdr3_nt: TGTGCCAGCAGTGAAACGGGACAAGATAATTCACCCCTCCACTTT
cdr3_aa: CASSETGQDNSPLHF

v_call: TRBV15
j_call: TRBJ1-3
clone_size: -
d_call: TRBD1
cdr3_nt: TGTGCCACCAGCAGACCAGGGACAGGTTCAGGAAACACCATATATTTT
cdr3_aa: CATSRPGTGSGNTIYF

v_call: TRBV9
j_call: TRBJ2-3
clone_size: once
d_call: -
cdr3_nt: TGTGCCAGCAGCGTATTACCAGGGTTGTTGAGCACAGATACGCAGTATTTT
cdr3_aa: CASSVLPGLLSTDTQYF

v_call: TRBV6-1
j_call: TRBJ1-2
clone_size: -
d_call: -
cdr3_nt: TGTGCCAGCAGTCCCGGGGTACAGTATCGCTACACCTTC
cdr3_aa: CASSPGVQYRYTF

v_call: TRBV5-1
j_call: TRBJ2-2
clone_size: few
d_call: -
cdr3_nt: TGCGCCAGCAGCTTGGGGAACAGGGACACCGGGGAGCTGTTTTTT
cdr3_aa: CASSLGNRDTGELFF

v_call: TRBV30
j_call: TRBJ1-2
clone_size: -
d_call: -
cdr3_nt: TGTGCCTGGAGAACGGGGAACTATGGCTACACCTTC
cdr3_aa: CAWRTGNYGYTF

v_call: TRBV4-2
j_call: TRBJ2-6
clone_size: -
d_call: -
cdr3_nt: TGTGCCAGCAGCCAAGTATTTACAAATGGGGCCAACGTCCTGACTTTC
cdr3_aa: CASSQVFTNGANVLTF

v_call: TRBV2
j_call: TRBJ2-7
clone_size: -
d_call: -
cdr3_nt: TGTGCCAGCACTACGCCCTACGAGCAGTACTTC
cdr3_aa: CASTTPYEQYF

v_call: TRBV7-6
j_call: TRBJ2-3
clone_size: -
d_call: -
cdr3_nt: TGTGCCAGCAGCTTAGCCGGCGGTCAAGATACGCAGTATTTT
cdr3_aa: CASSLAGGQDTQYF

v_call: TRBV5-4
j_call: TRBJ2-5
clone_size: -
d_call: TRBD2
cdr3_nt: TGTGCCAGCAGCGGGGGGCCAGCGGGGGGGCCGGAGACCCAGTACTTC
cdr3_aa: CASSGGPAGGPETQYF

v_call: TRBV9
j_call: TRBJ2-5
clone_size: -
d_call: -
cdr3_nt: TGTGCCAGCAGCGTAGGGGTAGGGGGGGAAGAGACCCAGTACTTC
cdr3_aa: CASSVGVGGEETQYF

v_call: TRBV7-9
j_call: TRBJ2-1
clone_size: few
d_call: TRBD2
cdr3_nt: TGTGCCAGCTCAACAGGCGGGGGATCCTACAATGAGCAGTTCTTC
cdr3_aa: CASSTGGGSYNEQFF

v_call: TRBV6-6
j_call: TRBJ2-5
clone_size: -
d_call: TRBD1
cdr3_nt: TGTGCCAGTGGGACAGGACCACAAGAGACCCAGTACTTC
cdr3_aa: CASGTGPQETQYF

v_call: TRBV15
j_call: TRBJ2-2
clone_size: -
d_call: -
cdr3_nt: TGTGCCACCAGCAGAGATCGGGGCACCGGGGAGCTGTTTTTT
cdr3_aa: CATSRDRGTGELFF

v_call: TRBV7-8
j_call: TRBJ1-2
clone_size: -
d_call: -
cdr3_nt: TGTGCCAGCAGTCTCCTAGGGGGAGACTATGGCTACACCTTC
cdr3_aa: CASSLLGGDYGYTF

v_call: TRBV5-4
j_call: TRBJ1-5
clone_size: -
d_call: TRBD1
cdr3_nt: TGTGCCAGCAGCCCCACAGGGGGAGAGCCCCAGCATTTT
cdr3_aa: CASSPTGGEPQHF

v_call: TRBV12-5
j_call: TRBJ1-1
clone_size: -
d_call: -
cdr3_nt: TGTGCTAGTGGTTTGCCGCCAGGCCTTAACACTGAAGCTTTCTTT
cdr3_aa: CASGLPPGLNTEAFF